A single sample is the source of the 26 T cell receptor beta chains below, sequenced in a study of blood T cell repertoires in COVID-19 (dated by TCRdb to 2020 to 2022). The library was produced with the immunoSEQ multiplex PCR assay. The table comes from immuneACCESS by way of TCRdb, which keeps in-frame sequences with V and J called. Part of the clones is missing from these tables; in studies checked, under half for an unresolved V gene and the rest for unknown reasons. The sample yields approximately 330,000 clones; around 87% were counted once. Under 1.1% of the sample is in the top ten clones. The sequenced sample was peripheral blood. These receptors all come from a middle-aged woman with COVID-19, enrolled during active disease.

The chain has TRBV27 and TRBJ1-2; a possible D gene is TRBD1 (6 bases). V gave up 10 bases and J gave up 8 bases, with 17 bases separating them. The CDR3 spans 12 residues. Per germline, CDR1 MNHEY and CDR2 SMNVEV (reference sequence). This CDR3 is CATATGFNGYTF. DNA for the CDR3: TGTGCCACCGCCACAGGGTTTAACGGCTACACCTTC.

This clone has only a few counts. The J gene is TRBJ1-1, the V gene TRBV6-5; TRBD1 matches 7 bases. The J segment lost 4 bases and the V segment lost 10 bases, leaving 3 bases of the junction unmatched. The CDR3 is made up of 11 amino acids. Germline V CDR1 and CDR2: MNHEY, SVGAGI. The CDR3 loop is CATGGTTEAFF. As DNA, the CDR3 is TGTGCCACAGGGGGGACCACTGAAGCTTTCTTT.

The sample holds one count of this clone. The gene calls are TRBV7-2 and TRBJ1-1; tentative D call: TRBD1 (5 bases). The CDR3 has 15 residues. Germline V gene lookup returns CDR1 SGHTA and CDR2 FQGNSA. With 5 bases removed from V and 1 base from J, the gap between germline ends came to 14 bases. The CDR3 is CASSQGGAGNTEAFF. The CDR3 DNA sequence: TGTGCCAGCAGCCAAGGAGGGGCAGGGAACACTGAAGCTTTCTTT.

The chain uses TRBV11-2 and TRBJ2-1, with D tentatively TRBD2 (6 bases). V gave up 6 bases and J gave up 5 bases, with 11 bases separating them. This CDR3 has 13 amino acids. Germline CDR1 SGHAT, CDR2 FQNNGV. The CDR3 sequence is CASSRERHNEQFF. CDR3 DNA: TGTGCCAGCAGTCGGGAGCGTCACAATGAGCAGTTCTTC.

This clone was recorded once. This sequence joins TRBV10-3 and TRBJ2-5; 7 bases align to TRBD2. Losses at the gene ends were 4 bases for V and 3 bases for J; bases not matched to a gene: 2. Germline CDR1 and CDR2: ENHRY and SYGVKD. The CDR3 runs 13 residues. The CDR3: CAISASGEETQYF. Written as DNA, the CDR3 is TGTGCCATCAGTGCTAGCGGTGAAGAGACCCAGTACTTC.

This clone was seen more than once but under ten times. J is TRBJ1-1 and V is TRBV25-1; D not resolved. In germline, CDR1 is MGHDK, CDR2 SYGVNS. Trimming pared 5 bases from V and 0 bases from J, leaving 7 bases between. The length of the CDR3 is 13 residues. The CDR3 DNA sequence: TGTGCCAGCAGTTCGCAGATGAACACTGAAGCTTTCTTT. Residues: CASSSQMNTEAFF.

The chain links TRBV4-1 to TRBJ2-2, with TRBD2 matching over 7 bases. The V and J ends lost 2 bases and 0 bases, in that order; junction bases with no gene match: 3. The germline gives CDR1 MGHRA, CDR2 YSYEKL. The CDR3 runs 16 residues. CDR3 DNA sequence: TGCGCCAGCAGCCAAACGGGACTAACGAACACCGGGGAGCTGTTTTTT. Translated: CASSQTGLTNTGELFF.

The chain couples TRBV7-3 to TRBJ1-1; the D is unclear. Trimming shortened V by 5 bases and J by 1 base, and 8 bases separated the two germline ends. The CDR3 consists of 13 residues. From germline, CDR1 is SGHTA and CDR2 FQGTGA. Written as DNA, the CDR3 is TGTGCCAGCAGCAGCGTCTGGAACACTGAAGCTTTCTTT. This translates into CASSSVWNTEAFF.

This chain joins TRBV27 and TRBJ2-1, with TRBD1 matching over 10 bases. CDR1 is MNHEY, CDR2 SMNVEV, per germline (reference sequence). V lost 6 bases, J lost 5 bases, and 7 bases stayed unmatched. The CDR3 loop spans 15 amino acids. DNA of the CDR3: TGTGCCAGCAGAACGACAGGGGGCCCTAACAATGAGCAGTTCTTC. It translates to CASRTTGGPNNEQFF.

The CDR3 loop reads CASSDSGALSYNEQFF. In DNA form, the CDR3 reads TGTGCCAGTAGTGATAGTGGGGCCCTGTCCTACAATGAGCAGTTCTTC. The V call is TRBV19, the J call TRBJ2-1; D is perhaps TRBD1 (5 bases). With 5 bases removed from V and 1 base from J, the gap between germline ends came to 15 bases. CDR1 and CDR2 (germline): LNHDA, SQIVND (reference sequence). The CDR3 loop spans 16 amino acids.

The chain carries TRBV11-2 and TRBJ2-7, with D hard to call. The V end lost 4 bases, the J end lost 2 bases, and 6 bases lay between the germline ends. Per germline, CDR1 SGHAT and CDR2 FQNNGV. This CDR3 has 12 residues. CDR3 DNA sequence: TGTGCCAGCAGCTCGTCTCCCTACGAGCAGTACTTC. This translates into CASSSSPYEQYF.

Comment on this clone: A junction boundary mismatches the germline segment, possibly from a read error. This chain links TRBV10-3 with TRBJ1-1; D is possibly TRBD1 (5 bases). The CDR3 loop spans 11 amino acids. Germline assignment: CDR1 ENHRY and CDR2 SYGVKD. The DNA for the CDR3 is TGTGCCATCAGCGCCGGGACTGTAGCTTTCTTT. Encoded protein: CAISAGTVAFF.

This clone was picked up one time. The V and J genes are TRBV10-3 and TRBJ1-4; D not resolved. The V end lost 2 bases, the J end lost 8 bases, and 9 bases lay between the germline ends. This CDR3 has 13 amino acids. The germline V gene encodes CDR1 ENHRY and CDR2 SYGVKD. The DNA for the CDR3 is TGTGCCATCAGTGAGGCGATCGGGGAAAAACTGTTTTTT. As protein: CAISEAIGEKLFF.

CDR3 nucleotide sequence: TGTGCCAGCAGCTTAGATCGTCCCAGTAGCTCAGAGACCCAGTACTTC. It is translated as CASSLDRPSSSETQYF. The V and J genes are TRBV7-2 and TRBJ2-5; no firm D call. V was trimmed by 1 base and J by 4 bases, leaving 16 bases between them. Germline V gives CDR1 SGHTA, CDR2 FQGNSA. The CDR3 has 16 residues.

The chain combines TRBV7-3 with TRBJ1-2; D is uncertain. The CDR3 sequence is 14 residues long. Germline V gene lookup returns CDR1 SGHTA and CDR2 FQGTGA. The V end lost 1 base, the J end lost 7 bases, and 13 bases lay between the germline ends. The CDR3 region is CASSLNPGGSGYTF. DNA of the CDR3: TGTGCCAGCAGCTTAAACCCTGGAGGAAGTGGCTACACCTTC.

The chain joins TRBV24-1 to TRBJ2-2; 9 positions agree with TRBD1. CDR1 is KGHDR, CDR2 SFDVKD, per germline. CDR3 length equals 16 residues. The ends lost 3 bases at V and 5 bases at J; junction bases unmatched: 6. In DNA form, the CDR3 reads TGTGCCACCAGTGATCCTACCGGACAGGGGACCGGGGAGCTGTTTTTT. It is translated as CATSDPTGQGTGELFF.

The rearrangement joins TRBV3-1 (or the pseudogene TRBV3-2) to TRBJ1-4, with TRBD1 identical over 7 bases. The trim removed 4 bases at V and 6 bases at J, leaving 5 bases unmatched. The CDR3 is 14 amino acids. Germline V CDR1 and CDR2: LGHDT, YNNKEL (reference sequence). CDR3 region: CASSPTGVDEKLFF. In DNA form, the CDR3 reads TGTGCCAGCAGCCCTACAGGGGTGGATGAAAAACTGTTTTTT.

The chain is built from TRBV11-2 and TRBJ2-7; tentatively, D is TRBD1 (6 bases). CDR1 SGHAT and CDR2 FQNNGV come from the germline V gene. V was clipped by 5 bases and J by 3 bases, with 11 bases between them. CDR3 length equals 13 residues. CDR3 bases: TGTGCCAGCAGCATCGGGACACTCTACGAGCAGTACTTC. The encoded protein is CASSIGTLYEQYF.

The rearrangement joins TRBV28 to TRBJ1-5; 10 nucleotides line up with TRBD1. V shed 3 bases and J 4 bases; nucleotides not matched to a gene: 6. Per the germline V gene, CDR1 is MDHEN and CDR2 is SYDVKM. The CDR3 is 16 residues long. The CDR3: CASSFGTGVGNQPQHF. The CDR3 nucleotides read TGTGCCAGCAGTTTTGGGACAGGGGTAGGTAATCAGCCCCAGCATTTT.

This clone is a singleton in its sample. The junction does not match germline at one end; this may be a read error. The chain uses TRBV27 and TRBJ1-1, with D uncertain. The CDR3 is made up of 16 amino acids. Germline V gene data show CDR1 as MNHEY and CDR2 as SMNVEV (reference sequence). CDR3 coding DNA: TGTGCCAGCAGCTTATACTCGGTTTTGTCCGGCACTGAAGCTTTCTTT. Translation: CASSLYSVLSGTEAFF.

The genes are TRBV7-9 and TRBJ2-2; TRBD2 is a possible D gene (5 bases). Germline V gene sequence: CDR1 SEHNR, CDR2 FQNEAQ (reference sequence). Trimming left V 8 bases short and J 0 bases short, with 10 bases between. The CDR3 runs 14 residues. This chain's CDR3 is CASGQLANTGELFF. The DNA of the CDR3 is TGTGCCAGCGGTCAACTAGCGAACACCGGGGAGCTGTTTTTT.

The V and J genes are TRBV19 and TRBJ2-7; 8 positions agree with TRBD1. CDR3 length: 14 residues. Germline values: CDR1 LNHDA, CDR2 SQIVND (reference sequence). The J segment lost 7 bases and the V segment lost 5 bases, leaving 10 bases of the junction unmatched. CDR3 coding DNA: TGTGCCAGTAGTTGGTCGGGACAGGTCGTTGAGCAGTACTTC. It is translated as CASSWSGQVVEQYF.

This clone appeared once. This sequence joins TRBV7-3 and TRBJ2-7; the D is unclear. The CDR3 is 13 amino acids. Per germline, CDR1 SGHTA and CDR2 FQGTGA. V lost 5 bases to trimming and J lost 0 bases, with 8 bases between them. In DNA form, the CDR3 reads TGTGCCAGCAGCCCAACCAGCTCCTACGAGCAGTACTTC. It is translated as CASSPTSSYEQYF.

The V and J genes are TRBV7-3 and TRBJ2-3; unclear D gene. Germline assignment: CDR1 SGHTA and CDR2 FQGTGA. Trimming stripped 2 bases from V and 8 bases from J, with 11 bases between. The CDR3 runs to 13 residues. The CDR3 region is CASSLGQMSTQYF. CDR3 DNA: TGTGCCAGCAGCTTAGGTCAGATGTCTACGCAGTATTTT.

The chain links TRBV9 to TRBJ2-3, with D possibly being TRBD2 (5 bases). V was shortened by 0 bases and J by 1 base, with 9 bases between the two germline ends. CDR1 is SGDLS and CDR2 is YYNGEE in the germline V gene. CDR3 size: 15 residues. The CDR3 here is CASSVATRGTDTQYF. Here the CDR3 DNA reads TGTGCCAGCAGCGTAGCTACGAGGGGCACAGATACGCAGTATTTT.

This rearrangement joins TRBV27 to TRBJ1-1, with D unresolved. Germline CDR1 reads MNHEY; CDR2 reads SMNVEV (reference sequence). The CDR3 contains 14 residues. Trimming removed 0 bases from V and 2 bases from J, with 7 bases in between. This CDR3 is CASSLSPENTEAFF. CDR3 coding DNA: TGTGCCAGCAGTTTATCCCCAGAAAACACTGAAGCTTTCTTT.